Following are 20 T cell receptor beta chains from one sample sequenced in a study of blood T cell repertoires in COVID-19. Produced via immunoSEQ multiplex PCR; TCRdb's table is partial and in-frame only. The sample records a few hundred thousand clones, 87% being singletons. Material: peripheral blood. All receptors derive from a woman in her 50s with acute or convalescent COVID-19.

The chain carries TRBV7-8 and TRBJ1-4; D is perhaps TRBD1 (6 bases). This CDR3 contains 15 residues. V lost 2 bases and J 0 bases, leaving 7 bases between the germline ends. Germline V CDR1 and CDR2: SGHVS, FQNEAQ. Written as DNA, the CDR3 is TGTGCCAGCAGCTTAAGGGGGTCAACTAATGAAAAACTGTTTTTT. This sequence encodes CASSLRGSTNEKLFF.

This chain links TRBV2 with TRBJ1-2; 11 bases align to TRBD1. V shed 1 base and J 7 bases; nucleotides not matched to a gene: 5. Germline CDR1 SNHLY, CDR2 FYNNEI. The CDR3 sequence is 15 residues long. CDR3 sequence reads: CASSEGGQGALGYTF. CDR3 coding DNA: TGTGCCAGCAGTGAAGGAGGACAGGGGGCGCTTGGCTACACCTTC. The full variable domain, completed using reference TRBV2 and TRBJ1-2, is EPEVTQTPSHQVTQMGQEVILRCVPISNHLYFYWYRQILGQKVEFLVSFYNNEISEKSEIFDDQFSVERPDGSNFTLKIRSTKLEDSAMYFCASSEGGQGALGYTFGSGTRLTVV.

The chain is built from TRBV3-1 (or the pseudogene TRBV3-2) and TRBJ2-1; 8 bases are shared with TRBD1. The germline CDR1 and CDR2 sequences are LGHDT and YNNKEL (reference sequence). Trimming at V came to 1 base and at J to 3 bases, leaving 5 bases not matched to a gene. The CDR3 covers 16 residues. CDR3 amino acids: CASSQVTGENYNEQFF. CDR3 nucleotides: TGTGCCAGCAGCCAAGTGACAGGGGAGAACTACAATGAGCAGTTCTTC.

The chain joins TRBV18 to TRBJ1-2, with TRBD1 as a possible D gene (5 bases). The germline V and J ends were trimmed by 5 bases and 4 bases, with 14 bases remaining between them. This CDR3 region has 14 residues. Germline CDR1 reads KGHSH; CDR2 reads LQKENI. In DNA, the CDR3 is TGTGCCAGCTCAGCAAGGGGCCAGGGCTATGGCTACACCTTC. This codes for CASSARGQGYGYTF.

CDR3 DNA: TGTGCCAGCAGCTTAGGGACTAGCAAAGATGAGCAGTTCTTC. Amino acid sequence: CASSLGTSKDEQFF. This chain uses TRBV7-8 with TRBJ2-1, with 8 bases that match TRBD2. The CDR3 contains 14 residues. The junction had 4 bases not matched to a gene; V was cut back by 1 base and J by 8 bases. The germline V gene encodes CDR1 SGHVS and CDR2 FQNEAQ.

The chain is built from TRBV3-1 (or the pseudogene TRBV3-2) and TRBJ2-7; TRBD1 matches at 10 bases. This CDR3 spans 16 amino acids. Germline trimming cut 3 bases from V and 2 bases from J; bases unmatched to any gene: 7. Germline-derived CDR1 and CDR2 are LGHDT and YNNKEL (reference sequence). The CDR3 DNA follows: TGTGCCAGCAGCCAGAGGACAGGGGGTCTGACCTACGAGCAGTACTTC. Translating it yields CASSQRTGGLTYEQYF.

The chain has TRBV5-1 and TRBJ1-4; TRBD1 is a possible D gene (5 bases). V was clipped by 1 base and J by 3 bases, with 7 bases between them. Germline V CDR1 and CDR2: SGHRS, YFSETQ. CDR3 length: 14 residues. Written as DNA, the CDR3 is TGCGCCAGCAGCTTGCAGGGTCCTAATGAAAAACTGTTTTTT. Its protein product is CASSLQGPNEKLFF.

V is TRBV7-2 and J is TRBJ2-3, with D maybe TRBD2 (5 bases). The V and J ends lost 1 base and 6 bases respectively, with 11 bases between them. The length of the CDR3 is 14 residues. Germline CDR1 SGHTA, CDR2 FQGNSA. CDR3 residues: CASSLDKEVDTQYF. The CDR3 nucleotides read TGTGCCAGCAGCTTAGACAAGGAGGTCGATACGCAGTATTTT.

The chain carries TRBV7-8 and TRBJ2-3; TRBD2 matches 8 bases. This CDR3 is built from 18 residues. Trimming cost V 2 bases and J 4 bases; bases outside gene matches: 14. The germline V gene has CDR1 SGHVS and CDR2 FQNEAQ. The CDR3 nucleotides are TGTGCCAGCAGCTTACCCCCCGGGAGGAGCGGGAGTTCAGATACGCAGTATTTT. As protein: CASSLPPGRSGSSDTQYF.

This clone occurred a few times. The V gene is TRBV24-1, the J gene TRBJ2-1; unclear D gene. Germline lookup yields CDR1 KGHDR and CDR2 SFDVKD. The V and J ends lost 0 bases and 5 bases respectively, with 13 bases between them. The CDR3 runs to 16 residues. Here the CDR3 reads CATSDLRHTKNNEQFF. The CDR3 nucleotides are TGTGCCACCAGTGATTTGCGTCATACTAAAAACAATGAGCAGTTCTTC.

The rearrangement uses TRBV19 and TRBJ1-5; no reliable D call. The V and J ends lost 0 bases and 3 bases respectively, with 3 bases between them. The CDR3 is 13 residues long. Looked up from germline, CDR1 is LNHDA and CDR2 is SQIVND (reference sequence). CDR3 residues: CASSIDYNQPQHF. The CDR3 region has the DNA TGTGCCAGTAGTATAGATTACAATCAGCCCCAGCATTTT.

This clone appeared a few times. V usage is TRBV19 and J usage is TRBJ2-2; maybe TRBD1 (6 bases). This CDR3 contains 15 residues. The V and J ends lost 8 bases and 4 bases respectively, with 17 bases between them. The germline gives CDR1 LNHDA, CDR2 SQIVND (reference sequence). The CDR3 loop is CASLEPGQTTGELFF. As DNA, the CDR3 is TGTGCCAGTCTAGAGCCGGGACAAACCACCGGGGAGCTGTTTTTT.

The V and J genes are TRBV6-4 and TRBJ1-5; D gene ambiguous. The V and J ends lost 2 bases and 4 bases respectively, with 9 bases between them. Germline V gives CDR1 MRHNA, CDR2 SNTAGT. The CDR3 contains 14 residues. CDR3 DNA sequence: TGTGCCAGCAGTGACCCGTCAGAAAATCAGCCCCAGCATTTT. Its protein is CASSDPSENQPQHF.

V and J are TRBV5-4 and TRBJ2-7; 12 nucleotides line up with TRBD2. Losses at the gene ends were 3 bases for V and 0 bases for J; bases not matched to a gene: 16. The CDR3 sequence is 20 residues long. CDR1 and CDR2 from the germline V gene are SGHNT and YYREEE (reference sequence). For the CDR3, the DNA is TGTGCCAGCAGCTCCCCCCCCGGGGGACTAGCGGGCCAGAGCTCCTACGAGCAGTACTTC. It encodes CASSSPPGGLAGQSSYEQYF.

The rearrangement links TRBV30 to TRBJ1-4, with 10 bases aligning to TRBD1. The CDR3 is made up of 14 amino acids. V lost 3 bases and J lost 8; bases outside the gene matches: 6. Germline CDR1 reads GTSNPN; CDR2 reads SVGIG (reference sequence). For the CDR3, the DNA is TGTGCCTGGAGACCGGGACAGGGGCGAGAAAAACTGTTTTTT. Translating it yields CAWRPGQGREKLFF.

This clone was counted once. V gene TRBV6-2 or TRBV6-3 combines with J gene TRBJ2-7, with TRBD1 identical over 8 bases. This CDR3 is built from 13 residues. Germline CDR1 reads MNHEY; CDR2 reads SVGEGT. V lost 8 bases, J lost 4 bases, and 7 bases stayed unmatched. CDR3 loop: CASRLRGPYEQYF. For the CDR3, the DNA is TGTGCCAGCCGCCTCAGGGGGCCTTACGAGCAGTACTTC.

The chain combines TRBV29-1 with TRBJ2-3; D might be TRBD2 (6 bases). This CDR3 comprises 13 residues. V shed 4 bases and J shed 2 bases, with 10 bases lying between them. Germline CDR1 and CDR2: SQVTM and ANQGSEA. CDR3 sequence (DNA): TGCAGCGTTGCGGGGGAGCCCACAGATACGCAGTATTTT. Protein sequence: CSVAGEPTDTQYF.

The chain is built from TRBV7-2 and TRBJ2-3; 7 positions agree with TRBD2. The CDR3 spans 17 residues. CDR1 is SGHTA and CDR2 is FQGNSA in the germline V gene. The V and J ends lost 3 bases and 3 bases, in that order; junction bases with no gene match: 12. For the CDR3, the DNA is TGTGCCAGCAGCTTGAGGGTTTCGGGAGCGGGGACAGATACGCAGTATTTT. Translation gives CASSLRVSGAGTDTQYF.

In this sample, this clone turned up a few times. The chain has TRBV19 and TRBJ1-1; possible D gene TRBD1, 5 bases. V shed 3 bases and J shed 7 bases, with 15 bases lying between them. The CDR3 contains 14 residues. The germline gives CDR1 LNHDA, CDR2 SQIVND (reference sequence). CDR3 bases: TGTGCCAGTAGTATTCGGGGGGGATCCCATGAAGCTTTCTTT. The encoded protein is CASSIRGGSHEAFF.

The chain uses TRBV10-3 and TRBJ2-7; TRBD1 is a possible D gene (6 bases). This CDR3 is built from 13 residues. V was trimmed by 8 bases and J by 6 bases, leaving 17 bases between them. Germline CDR1 reads ENHRY; CDR2 reads SYGVKD. CDR3 loop: CAISRQVVGEQYF. CDR3 in DNA: TGTGCCATCTCCAGACAGGTAGTGGGCGAGCAGTACTTC.